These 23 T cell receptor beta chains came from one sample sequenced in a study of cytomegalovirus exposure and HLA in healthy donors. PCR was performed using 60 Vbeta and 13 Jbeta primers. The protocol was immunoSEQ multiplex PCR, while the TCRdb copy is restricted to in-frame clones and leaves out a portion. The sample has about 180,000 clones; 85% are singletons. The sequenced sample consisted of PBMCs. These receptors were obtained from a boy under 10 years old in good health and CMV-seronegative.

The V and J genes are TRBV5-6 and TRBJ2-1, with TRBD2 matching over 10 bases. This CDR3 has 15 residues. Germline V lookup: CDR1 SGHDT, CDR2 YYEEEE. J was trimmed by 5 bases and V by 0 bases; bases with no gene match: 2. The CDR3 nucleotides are TGTGCCAGCAGCTTGGGACTAGCGGGCAACAATGAGCAGTTCTTC. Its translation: CASSLGLAGNNEQFF.

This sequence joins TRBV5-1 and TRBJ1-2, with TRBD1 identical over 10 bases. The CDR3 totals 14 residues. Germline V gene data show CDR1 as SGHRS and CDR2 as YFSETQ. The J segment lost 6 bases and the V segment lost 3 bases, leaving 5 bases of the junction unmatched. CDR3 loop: CASSYLTGGNGYTF. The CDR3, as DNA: TGCGCCAGCAGCTACCTGACAGGGGGCAATGGCTACACCTTC.

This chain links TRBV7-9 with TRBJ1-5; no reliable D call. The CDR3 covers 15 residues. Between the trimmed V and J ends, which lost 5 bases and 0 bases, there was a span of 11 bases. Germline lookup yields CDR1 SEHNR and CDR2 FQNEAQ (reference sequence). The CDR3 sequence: CASSHSYDSNQPQHF. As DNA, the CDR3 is TGTGCCAGCAGCCACTCTTATGATAGCAATCAGCCCCAGCATTTT.

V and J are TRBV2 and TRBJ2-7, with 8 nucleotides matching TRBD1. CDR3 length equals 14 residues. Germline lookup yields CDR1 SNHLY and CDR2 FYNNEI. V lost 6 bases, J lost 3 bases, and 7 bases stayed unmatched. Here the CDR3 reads CASRPPTGGYEQYV. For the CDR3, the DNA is TGTGCCAGCAGGCCCCCCACAGGGGGCTACGAGCAGTACGTC.

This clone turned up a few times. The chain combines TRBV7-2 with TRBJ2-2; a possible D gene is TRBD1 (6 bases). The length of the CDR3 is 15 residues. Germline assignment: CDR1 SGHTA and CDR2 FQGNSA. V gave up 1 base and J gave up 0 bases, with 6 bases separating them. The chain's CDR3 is CASSLDRANTGELFF. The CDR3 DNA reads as TGTGCCAGCAGCTTAGACAGGGCGAACACCGGGGAGCTGTTTTTT.

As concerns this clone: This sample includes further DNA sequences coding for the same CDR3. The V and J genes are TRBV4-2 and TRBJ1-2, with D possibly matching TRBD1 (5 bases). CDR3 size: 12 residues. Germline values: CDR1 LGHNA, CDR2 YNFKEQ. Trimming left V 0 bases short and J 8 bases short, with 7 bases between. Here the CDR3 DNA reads TGTGCCAGCAGCCAAGACAGGGAAGGCTACACCTTC. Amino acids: CASSQDREGYTF.

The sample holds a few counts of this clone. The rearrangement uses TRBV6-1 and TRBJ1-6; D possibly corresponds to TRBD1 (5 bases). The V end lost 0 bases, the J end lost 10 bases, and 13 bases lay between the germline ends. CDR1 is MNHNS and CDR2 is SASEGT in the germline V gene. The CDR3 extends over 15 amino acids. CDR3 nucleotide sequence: TGTGCCAGCAGTGAAGCCACGGCAGGGCACTCACCCCTCCACTTT. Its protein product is CASSEATAGHSPLHF.

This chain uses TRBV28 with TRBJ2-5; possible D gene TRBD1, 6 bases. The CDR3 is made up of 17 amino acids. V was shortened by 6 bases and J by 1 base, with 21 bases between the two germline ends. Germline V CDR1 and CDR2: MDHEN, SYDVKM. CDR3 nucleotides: TGTGCCAGCAGACGAACCCGGACAGAAGTTTCCCAAGAGACCCAGTACTTC. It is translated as CASRRTRTEVSQETQYF. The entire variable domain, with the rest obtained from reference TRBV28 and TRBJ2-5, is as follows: DVKVTQSSRYLVKRTGEKVFLECVQDMDHENMFWYRQDPGLGLRLIYFSYDVKMKEKGDIPEGYSVSREKKERFSLILESASTNQTSMYLCASRRTRTEVSQETQYFGPGTRLLVL.

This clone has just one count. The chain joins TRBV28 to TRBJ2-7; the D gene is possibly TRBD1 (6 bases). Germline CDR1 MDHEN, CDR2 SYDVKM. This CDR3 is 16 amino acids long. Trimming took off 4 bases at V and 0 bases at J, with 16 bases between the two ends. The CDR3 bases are TGTGCCAGCAGTTCCCCCGACAGGATCTACTCCTACGAGCAGTACTTC. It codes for CASSSPDRIYSYEQYF.

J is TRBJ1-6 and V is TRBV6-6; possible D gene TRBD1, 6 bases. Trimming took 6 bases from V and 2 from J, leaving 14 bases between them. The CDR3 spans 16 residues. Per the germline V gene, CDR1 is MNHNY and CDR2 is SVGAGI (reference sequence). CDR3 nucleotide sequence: TGTGCCAGCAGCCTTAGGACAGAAACCTATAATTCACCCCTCCACTTT. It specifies CASSLRTETYNSPLHF.

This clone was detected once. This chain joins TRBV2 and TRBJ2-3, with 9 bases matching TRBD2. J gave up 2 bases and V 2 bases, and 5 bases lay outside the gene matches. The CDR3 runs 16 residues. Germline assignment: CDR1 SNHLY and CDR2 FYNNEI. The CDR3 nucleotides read TGTGCCAGCAGTGAAAAAGCGGGGGGCTTCACAGATACGCAGTATTTT. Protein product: CASSEKAGGFTDTQYF.

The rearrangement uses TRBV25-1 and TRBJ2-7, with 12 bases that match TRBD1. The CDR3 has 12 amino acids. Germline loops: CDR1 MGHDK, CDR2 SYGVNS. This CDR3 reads CGGDRGLYEQYV. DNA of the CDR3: TGTGGGGGGGACAGGGGGCTATACGAGCAGTACGTC.

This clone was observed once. The chain's CDR3 is CASSSAPGAAVTEAFF. CDR3 bases: TGTGCCAGCAGTTCCGCCCCAGGGGCCGCGGTCACTGAAGCTTTCTTT. This chain joins TRBV25-1 and TRBJ1-1; D might be TRBD1 (6 bases). Germline loops: CDR1 MGHDK, CDR2 SYGVNS. CDR3 length: 16 amino acids. Deletions cut 5 bases from V and 4 bases from J, with 20 bases between.

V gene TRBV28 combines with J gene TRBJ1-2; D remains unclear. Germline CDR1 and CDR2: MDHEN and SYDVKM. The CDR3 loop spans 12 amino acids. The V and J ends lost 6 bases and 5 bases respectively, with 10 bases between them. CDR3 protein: CASRLARYGYTF. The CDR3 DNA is TGTGCCAGCAGGTTAGCCAGGTATGGCTACACCTTC.

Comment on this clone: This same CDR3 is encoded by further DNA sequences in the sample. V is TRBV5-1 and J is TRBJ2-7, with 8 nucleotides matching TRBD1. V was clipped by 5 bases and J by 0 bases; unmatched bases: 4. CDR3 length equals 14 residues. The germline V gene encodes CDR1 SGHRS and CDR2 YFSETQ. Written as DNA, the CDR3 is TGCGCCAGCAGTCTAGGACAGGGCTCCTACGAGCAGTACGTC. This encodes CASSLGQGSYEQYV.

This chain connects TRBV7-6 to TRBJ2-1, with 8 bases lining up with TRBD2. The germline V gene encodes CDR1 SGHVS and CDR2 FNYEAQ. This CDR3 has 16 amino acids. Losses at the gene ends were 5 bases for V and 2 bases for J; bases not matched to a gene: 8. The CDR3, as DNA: TGTGCCAGCAGCCCCAGGAGCGGGGGACCCTACAATGAGCAGTTCTTC. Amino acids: CASSPRSGGPYNEQFF.

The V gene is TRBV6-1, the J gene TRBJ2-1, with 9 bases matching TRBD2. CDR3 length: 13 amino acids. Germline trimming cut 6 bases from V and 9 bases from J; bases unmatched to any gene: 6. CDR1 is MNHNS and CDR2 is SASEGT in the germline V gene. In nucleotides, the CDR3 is TGTGCCAGCAGCTTTAGCGGGGGCGGTGAGCAGTTCTTC. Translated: CASSFSGGGEQFF.

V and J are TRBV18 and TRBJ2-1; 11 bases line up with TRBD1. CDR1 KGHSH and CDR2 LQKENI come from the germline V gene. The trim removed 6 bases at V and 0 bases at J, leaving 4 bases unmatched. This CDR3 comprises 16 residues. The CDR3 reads CASSPGTGGSYNEQFF. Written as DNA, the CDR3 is TGTGCCAGCTCGCCAGGGACAGGGGGCTCCTACAATGAGCAGTTCTTC.

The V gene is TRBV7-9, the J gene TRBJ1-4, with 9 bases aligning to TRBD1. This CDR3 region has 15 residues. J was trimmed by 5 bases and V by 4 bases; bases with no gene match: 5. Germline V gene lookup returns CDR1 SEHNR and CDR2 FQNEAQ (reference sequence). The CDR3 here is CASSSWDRENEKLFF. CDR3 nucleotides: TGTGCCAGCAGCTCCTGGGACAGGGAGAATGAAAAACTGTTTTTT.

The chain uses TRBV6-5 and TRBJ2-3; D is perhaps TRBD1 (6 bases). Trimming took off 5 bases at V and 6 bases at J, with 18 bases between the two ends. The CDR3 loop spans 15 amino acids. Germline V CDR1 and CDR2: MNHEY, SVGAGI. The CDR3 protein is CASSTIGQRTDTQYF. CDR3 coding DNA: TGTGCCAGCAGTACTATTGGACAGCGAACGGATACGCAGTATTTT.

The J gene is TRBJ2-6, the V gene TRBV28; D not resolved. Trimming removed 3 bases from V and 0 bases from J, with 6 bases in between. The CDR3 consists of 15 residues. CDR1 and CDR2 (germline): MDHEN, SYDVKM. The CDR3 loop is CASSFGVSGANVLTF. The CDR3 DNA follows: TGTGCCAGCAGTTTTGGAGTCTCTGGGGCCAACGTCCTGACTTTC.

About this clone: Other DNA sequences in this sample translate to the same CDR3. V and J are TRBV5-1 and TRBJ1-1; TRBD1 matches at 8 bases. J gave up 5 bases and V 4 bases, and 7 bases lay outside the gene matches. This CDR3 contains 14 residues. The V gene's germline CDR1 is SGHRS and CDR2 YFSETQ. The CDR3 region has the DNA TGCGCCAGCAGCAGCGGACAGGGTAGGACTGAAGCTTTCTTT. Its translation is CASSSGQGRTEAFF.

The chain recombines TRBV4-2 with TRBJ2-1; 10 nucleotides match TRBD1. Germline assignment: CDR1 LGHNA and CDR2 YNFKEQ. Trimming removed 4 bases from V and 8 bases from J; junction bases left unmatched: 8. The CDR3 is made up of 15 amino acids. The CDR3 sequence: CASSLEGTGDHEQFF. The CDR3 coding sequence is TGTGCCAGCAGCCTCGAGGGGACAGGGGATCATGAGCAGTTCTTC.